This TCR beta chain is drawn from a study of early T cells in non-severe SARS-CoV-2 infection. The ends were cut back, 5 bases at V and 6 bases at J, with 16 bases in the middle. Germline CDR1 DFQATT, CDR2 SNEGSKA (reference sequence). The CDR3 runs 14 residues. TCRdb processed the 5' RACE reads anew with MiXCR; each CDR3 protein has one entry. Here the sample spans 35,000 to 45,000 distinct CDR3 sequences, about 6% being singletons. This clonotype appeared many times. J is TRBJ2-2 and V is TRBV20-1; no definite D call. The specimen comprised whole blood, sampled at baseline. This TCR came from an adult who was a healthcare worker with PCR-confirmed SARS-CoV-2 infection or an uninfected control (not recorded which). CDR3 in DNA: TGCAGTGCTGGAGCCATGGTGGGCTCCGGGGAGCTGTTTTTT. It encodes CSAGAMVGSGELFF.